One and the same sample provided the 17 T cell receptor beta chains below, sequenced in a study of blood T cell repertoires in COVID-19. Here immunoSEQ multiplex PCR was the method, and the copy in TCRdb shows in-frame clones only, minus some. This table holds approximately 32,000 clones, about 90% found once. Specimen: peripheral blood. The receptors derive from a woman aged 70 to 79 with active COVID-19.

V usage is TRBV29-1 and J usage is TRBJ2-7; the D gene is possibly TRBD2 (5 bases). This CDR3 is 13 amino acids long. V shed 4 bases and J shed 4 bases, with 14 bases lying between them. The germline gives CDR1 SQVTM, CDR2 ANQGSEA. In DNA, the CDR3 is TGCAGCGTTGTTTGGGAGTCATTATACGAGCAGTACTTC. This sequence encodes CSVVWESLYEQYF.

The V and J genes are TRBV7-8 and TRBJ1-1; a weak D match, TRBD1 (6 bases). The CDR3 consists of 15 residues. Germline CDR1 and CDR2: SGHVS and FQNEAQ. Trimming pared 3 bases from V and 2 bases from J, leaving 13 bases between. CDR3 in DNA: TGTGCCAGCAGCTTTGGACAGCGCTTAAACACTGAAGCTTTCTTT. It specifies CASSFGQRLNTEAFF.

J is TRBJ2-2 and V is TRBV2, with TRBD1 identical over 7 bases. With 6 bases clipped from V and 4 bases from J, the junction kept 5 bases outside the gene matches. The germline gives CDR1 SNHLY, CDR2 FYNNEI. This CDR3 region has 14 residues. In DNA form, the CDR3 reads TGTGCCAGCAGGGTACAGGGGATCACCGGGGAGCTGTTTTTT. Translating it yields CASRVQGITGELFF.

The V call is TRBV5-4, the J call TRBJ2-5; D gene unclear. The CDR3 loop spans 13 amino acids. V shed 1 base and J shed 4 bases, with 8 bases lying between them. Germline V lookup: CDR1 SGHNT, CDR2 YYREEE (reference sequence). The CDR3 DNA is TGTGCCAGCAGCTTGTTTAGTGGAGAGACCCAGTACTTC. Translated, it gives CASSLFSGETQYF.

The chain has TRBV2 and TRBJ2-7, with 9 bases lining up with TRBD2. The V and J ends lost 6 bases and 6 bases, in that order; junction bases with no gene match: 6. This CDR3 region has 13 residues. CDR1 is SNHLY, CDR2 FYNNEI, per germline. Written as DNA, the CDR3 is TGTGCCAGCAGCTTGGCGGGGGGGCTCGAGCAGTACTTC. Its translation is CASSLAGGLEQYF.

This chain joins TRBV5-1 and TRBJ1-1; 12 bases map to TRBD1. V trimming: 4 bases; J trimming: 2 bases; junction bases outside the gene matches: 9. From germline, CDR1 is SGHRS and CDR2 YFSETQ. The CDR3 loop spans 17 amino acids. CDR3 in amino acids: CASSRGQGAEVNTEAFF. CDR3 sequence (DNA): TGCGCCAGCAGCCGGGGACAGGGGGCGGAGGTCAACACTGAAGCTTTCTTT.

CDR3 protein: CASSQDYGSGGMNTQYF. CDR3 DNA: TGTGCCAGCAGCCAAGACTATGGTTCAGGGGGTATGAATACGCAGTATTTT. The chain uses TRBV3-1 (or the pseudogene TRBV3-2) and TRBJ2-3; 7 bases are a match to TRBD1. This CDR3 has 17 amino acids. J was trimmed by 7 bases and V by 0 bases; bases with no gene match: 13. Germline V CDR1 and CDR2: LGHDT, YNNKEL (reference sequence).

V gene TRBV5-6 combines with J gene TRBJ1-6; tentatively, D is TRBD1 (6 bases). CDR1 and CDR2 (germline): SGHDT, YYEEEE. V shed 3 bases and J shed 5 bases, with 15 bases lying between them. The length of the CDR3 is 16 residues. CDR3 nucleotides: TGTGCCAGCAGCTACGGCGGGGGGCAGAATAATTCACCCCTCCACTTT. Its protein is CASSYGGGQNNSPLHF.

This clone appeared a single time. The chain carries TRBV7-2 and TRBJ1-5; D might be TRBD1 (6 bases). The V gene's germline CDR1 is SGHTA and CDR2 FQGNSA. The V and J ends lost 9 bases and 4 bases respectively, with 13 bases between them. The CDR3 loop spans 13 amino acids. The chain's CDR3 is CASAGGRNQPQHF. The CDR3 DNA is TGTGCCAGTGCGGGGGGGCGGAATCAGCCCCAGCATTTT.

The chain carries TRBV10-3 and TRBJ2-5; TRBD2 matches 9 bases. Germline CDR1 and CDR2: ENHRY and SYGVKD. V dropped 1 base and J dropped 0; count of bases not matched to a gene: 3. CDR3 length: 16 residues. For the CDR3, the DNA is TGTGCCATCAGTGAGTTCGCGGGGGGGGACCAAGAGACCCAGTACTTC. Protein sequence: CAISEFAGGDQETQYF.

This chain uses TRBV6-5 with TRBJ1-2; 7 nucleotides match TRBD1. V was pared by 4 bases and J by 0 bases, with 5 bases of the junction left unmatched. This CDR3 is built from 15 residues. CDR1 MNHEY and CDR2 SVGAGI come from the germline V gene. The CDR3 is CASSSYRGANYGYTF. The CDR3 DNA is TGTGCCAGCAGTTCCTACAGGGGCGCTAACTATGGCTACACCTTC.

The chain uses TRBV18 and TRBJ1-2, with D maybe TRBD1 (5 bases). V was pared by 0 bases and J by 4 bases, with 12 bases between. Germline CDR1 is KGHSH and CDR2 is LQKENI. There are 15 residues in the CDR3. The CDR3 loop reads CASSPPPDGGYGYTF. The CDR3 DNA is TGTGCCAGCTCACCACCGCCGGACGGGGGCTATGGCTACACCTTC.

The genes are TRBV10-3 and TRBJ2-7; D perhaps matches TRBD2 (5 bases). Germline V gene lookup returns CDR1 ENHRY and CDR2 SYGVKD. V lost 3 bases, J lost 5 bases, and 11 bases lay in between. CDR3 size: 13 residues. This chain's CDR3 is CAISDSRGNEQYF. DNA for the CDR3: TGTGCCATCAGTGACTCTAGAGGGAACGAGCAGTACTTC.

DNA for the CDR3: TGTGCCAGCAGCCAAATTGCGGGGGGTTACACCGGGGAGCTGTTTTTT. Translating it yields CASSQIAGGYTGELFF. The V gene is TRBV4-2, the J gene TRBJ2-2, with 8 nucleotides matching TRBD2. CDR1 is LGHNA and CDR2 is YNFKEQ in the germline V gene. The CDR3 sequence is 16 residues long. The J segment lost 3 bases and the V segment lost 2 bases, leaving 5 bases of the junction unmatched.

The chain carries TRBV6-6 and TRBJ1-1; D possibly corresponds to TRBD1 (5 bases). Trimming pared 2 bases from V and 7 bases from J, leaving 11 bases between. Germline assignment: CDR1 MNHNY and CDR2 SVGAGI (reference sequence). This CDR3 has 13 residues. CDR3 sequence (DNA): TGTGCCAGCAGTTACCCCCGACAGAGTGAAGCTTTCTTT. As protein: CASSYPRQSEAFF.

The chain carries TRBV5-1 and TRBJ2-7, with TRBD2 matching 7 bases. The CDR3 extends over 13 amino acids. Germline CDR1 reads SGHRS; CDR2 reads YFSETQ. V was clipped by 2 bases and J by 5 bases; unmatched bases: 4. CDR3 protein: CASSFRGVHEQYF. The DNA for the CDR3 is TGCGCCAGCAGCTTTCGGGGGGTCCACGAGCAGTACTTC.

The rearrangement joins TRBV30 to TRBJ2-5, with a weak D call TRBD2 (5 bases). There are 14 residues in the CDR3. Germline CDR1 is GTSNPN and CDR2 is SVGIG (reference sequence). The V end lost 1 base, the J end lost 4 bases, and 13 bases lay between the germline ends. The CDR3 sequence is CAWSGGRPPETQYF. The CDR3 nucleotides are TGTGCCTGGAGTGGAGGGCGGCCCCCAGAGACCCAGTACTTC.